This T cell receptor beta chain emerged from a study of beta chain features in type 1 diabetes (dated by TCRdb to the late 2010s). General notes on the study: No differences in mean age, gender distribution, total cell number or subset yield were found between patients and healthy donors. A total of 107,917,701 sorted cells were examined across all samples, and RNA yield correlated strongly with the number of cells per subset. The study compared TCRB repertoires of sorted circulating CD4+ T cell subsets between recently diagnosed type 1 diabetes patients and matched healthy donors. Regulatory and stem cell-like memory subsets were obtained from only 8 patients and roughly 8 healthy donors, while naive and central memory subsets were obtained from all 30 or so donors. Study-wide conclusions, independent of this receptor: Because the HLA sub-analyses included only small numbers of individuals, any influence of HLA type on TCRB rearrangement was left unresolved. Because cDNA was sequenced instead of genomic DNA, highly expressing activated cells could be over-represented, though the groups showed no difference in activation or CD3 levels. In all four CD4+ subsets, TCRB CDR3 length was moderately but significantly shorter in type 1 diabetes patients. Shorter templates might have been favored by PCR, but patient and control samples were amplified and corrected together, so both groups would have been affected equally by any skew. The naive, central memory and regulatory TCRB repertoires appeared to resemble one another more closely among patients than among healthy donors. Patients with type 1 diabetes made fewer insertions and deleted more nucleotides at VDJ recombination sites, implying thymic rearrangement abnormalities.

Taken from cysteine to phenylalanine, the CDR3 has 18 residues. The entry retains the CDR3 DNA only, 54 bases that are in frame from base 1. The junction carries 21 bases between V and J, which are trimmed by 4 bases and 0 bases respectively. CDR1 and CDR2, looked up from the germline V gene, are LGHNA and YNFKEQ. This clone was recorded a few times. Its antigen has not been determined. No much larger clonotype is one base removed from it; base qualities were not supplied. Each donor gave one peripheral blood draw, about 100 mL on average, collected into heparinised tubes. A BD FACSAria II and a panel including CD45RO, CCR7, CD25, CD127, CD95 and CD27 were used to sort naive, central memory, regulatory and stem cell-like memory CD4+ T cells. Every sorted population had a purity above 95%. PBMCs were isolated immediately by Lymphoprep density gradient centrifugation and stained directly without culture. So that batch effects would be minimized, each experiment stained and sorted samples in pairs, pairing one healthy donor with one patient.

The entire isolated RNA was reverse transcribed using the High Capacity cDNA Reverse Transcription Kit, and thus expressed TCRB transcripts were sequenced. Deep immunoSEQ sequencing was performed on naive, central memory and regulatory T cell samples, with an average of approximately 4 million total reads per sample. Sorted cells were lysed in RLT buffer and RNA was extracted with DNase-treated RNeasy Micro or Mini kits, depending on cell number. To prevent cross-contamination, every cell subset was processed on its own, while patient and healthy donor samples were processed together. The immunoSEQ multiplex PCR was used to amplify TCRB sequences from cDNA, generating 87-bp fragments that spanned the CDR3 region. The amplicons were sequenced using the Illumina HiSeq platform. Regarding the original processing steps: PCR bias was computationally corrected using synthetic template baselines, reads within Hamming distance 2 were collapsed, and singletons that could not be merged were discarded. By aligning reads against IMGT, V, D and J genes, CDR3 length, and insertions or deletions at six rearrangement sites were assigned. Clonotype counts were normalized to sorted cell number within each subset before computing true diversity and Gini coefficients with the tcR R package. The overlap coefficient, calculated on TCRB nucleotide sequences, was used to quantify repertoire sharing. Out-of-frame TCRB sequences from naive cells were analyzed to stand in for the pre-selection repertoire. Entries here come from immuneACCESS through TCRdb and include only in-frame sequences with V and J called. Some clones fail to appear in such tables; in the studies checked, an unresolved V gene covers under half of the shortfall, and the cause of the remainder is unknown. V and J calls plus clone size are reproduced from that table; the DNA served to infer D and trimming. Counted in this sample were 300,000 to 400,000 clones; 11% of them appeared once. In total, the top ten clones hold around 0.015% of the sample.

The sequence joins TRBV4-2 to TRBJ1-1; the D gene lacks a confident call. The receptor comes from a woman in her 30s in good health. The sample consisted of naive CD4+ T cells from blood. In light of the paper, this sample's cell subset or site label describes: true naive CD4+ T cells. The nucleotides read TGTGCCAGCAGCCTCGGAGGTCCGGGTTCTGGTATGAACACTGAAGCTTTCTTT. Translated, it reads CASSLGGPGSGMNTEAFF.